This TCR beta chain was sequenced during a study of cytomegalovirus exposure and HLA in healthy donors. Study information: The 100 to 150 validation repertoires used the same platform as the approximately 700 first-cohort repertoires, a later analysis reported.

In the case of this clone: What it binds is unknown.

Only in-frame clones appear in the TCRdb table, and some are missing; sequencing was by immunoSEQ multiplex PCR. This sample has 120,000 or so clones, with 70% to 90% found just once. Study-wide points: Researchers catalogued 164 TCR beta chains as cytomegalovirus-associated. Most TCR sequences showed up rarely, but some public TCRs showed up in many donors.

The V end was cut by 0 bases, the J end by 0 bases, with 5 bases between. Looked up from germline, CDR1 is SGHRS and CDR2 is YFSETQ. The CDR3 totals 14 residues. The chain carries TRBV5-1 and TRBJ2-3; maybe TRBD2 (5 bases). Sequenced input: PBMCs. The sequence was obtained from a man aged 18 to 35 in good health and CMV-seronegative. CDR3 DNA sequence: TGCGCCAGCAGCTTGGTAGCGAGCACAGATACGCAGTATTTT. Protein sequence: CASSLVASTDTQYF.